The clone carrying this TCR beta chain appeared many times. Its specificity is unknown. Germline V CDR1 and CDR2: SQVTM, ANQGSEA. With 5 bases clipped from V and 4 bases from J, the junction kept 9 bases outside the gene matches. CDR3 size: 15 residues. This specimen belongs to a study of CD8 T cells in ankylosing spondylitis. Study-wide findings and caveats: Ankylosing spondylitis blood appeared to be characterized by a TCR beta motif of about 8 highly homologous variants. There was reportedly significant enrichment of clones that were disease-linked in matched ankylosing spondylitis synovial fluid. Clones linked to disease, bearing a CD8+ phenotype, were relatively rare in peripheral blood.

Libraries for TCR beta were made by quantitative 5'-RACE with molecular barcodes. One entry per CDR3 protein results from TCRdb running MiXCR on the 5' RACE reads. This table has some 800,000 distinct CDR3 sequences, approximately 12% appearing once. The source is a male donor with ankylosing spondylitis. The sequenced sample consisted of blood, either unsorted or a sorted T cell fraction (not recorded which). The chain employs TRBV29-1 and TRBJ1-3, with 9 bases aligning to TRBD1. The CDR3 is CSVTMGQGSGNTIYF. CDR3 nucleotides: TGCAGCGTTACGATGGGACAGGGCTCGGGAAACACCATATATTTT. Using reference TRBV29-1 and TRBJ1-3 for the parts outside the CDR3, the full variable domain is SAVISQKPSRDICQRGTSLTIQCQVDSQVTMMFWYRQQPGQSLTLIATANQGSEATYESGFVIDKFPISRPNLTFSTLTVSNMSPEDSSIYLCSVTMGQGSGNTIYFGEGSWLTVV.